The 27 T cell receptor beta chains below were found in one sample sequenced in a study of control samples from healthy donors and cancer patients. The protocol was immunoSEQ multiplex PCR, while the TCRdb copy is restricted to in-frame clones and leaves out a portion. This sample carries 88,000 or so clones, around 94% of them seen once, and the ten largest clones take 4.8%. The sequenced sample consisted of blood. All receptors come from a woman younger than 35 in good health.

The chain carries TRBV7-2 and TRBJ1-6; perhaps TRBD1 as D (5 bases). The CDR3 spans 13 residues. V lost 3 bases and J lost 10, with 10 bases in between. The germline V gene encodes CDR1 SGHTA and CDR2 FQGNSA. CDR3 nucleotide sequence: TGTGCCAGCAGCTTTCCAGGGAGCTCACCCCTCCACTTT. It translates to CASSFPGSSPLHF.

The chain has TRBV27 and TRBJ1-1, with D possibly matching TRBD1 (5 bases). With 11 bases removed from V and 1 base from J, the gap between germline ends came to 26 bases. CDR3 length: 17 residues. Germline V gene sequence: CDR1 MNHEY, CDR2 SMNVEV (reference sequence). CDR3 coding DNA: TGTGCCGTCCGGCCAGGGAGGTTTAAAGGGTGGAACACTGAAGCTTTCTTT. Protein sequence: CAVRPGRFKGWNTEAFF.

This chain connects TRBV7-6 to TRBJ2-7, with D perhaps given as TRBD1 or TRBD2 (6 bases each). Germline lookup yields CDR1 SGHVS and CDR2 FNYEAQ. The V and J ends lost 3 bases and 0 bases respectively, with 15 bases between them. The CDR3 length is 16 residues. The DNA of the CDR3 is TGTGCCAGCAGCTTCGCGGTCGGAGGGGGCTCCTACGAGCAGTACTTC. Translating it yields CASSFAVGGGSYEQYF.

This rearrangement joins TRBV5-1 to TRBJ2-3; D may be TRBD1 (5 bases). Germline lookup yields CDR1 SGHRS and CDR2 YFSETQ. V was clipped by 2 bases and J by 2 bases, with 9 bases between them. The CDR3 is 14 amino acids. The CDR3 loop reads CASSFQGSTDTQYF. Written as DNA, the CDR3 is TGCGCCAGCAGCTTTCAGGGTTCCACAGATACGCAGTATTTT.

This sequence joins TRBV27 and TRBJ2-5; D unclear. Germline assignment: CDR1 MNHEY and CDR2 SMNVEV (reference sequence). V lost 6 bases, J lost 2 bases, and 4 bases lay in between. This CDR3 has 11 amino acids. The CDR3 protein is CASRQQETQYF. For the CDR3, the DNA is TGTGCCAGCAGACAACAAGAGACCCAGTACTTC.

The V call is TRBV7-2, the J call TRBJ1-3; the D gene is possibly TRBD1 (6 bases). The CDR3 loop spans 15 amino acids. With 3 bases removed from V and 4 bases from J, the gap between germline ends came to 13 bases. CDR1 is SGHTA and CDR2 is FQGNSA in the germline V gene. The CDR3 here is CASSFLGARGNTIYF. Written as DNA, the CDR3 is TGTGCCAGCAGCTTCTTGGGGGCGCGAGGAAACACCATATATTTT.

The chain carries TRBV6-6 and TRBJ1-5, with a tentative D call TRBD1 (5 bases). Trimming cost V 0 bases and J 2 bases, with 11 bases left between them. Germline V lookup: CDR1 MNHNY, CDR2 SVGAGI (reference sequence). This CDR3 has 16 residues. CDR3 residues: CASSYSQGLGNQPQHF. The CDR3 DNA follows: TGTGCCAGCAGTTACTCGCAGGGCTTAGGCAATCAGCCCCAGCATTTT.

The V and J genes are TRBV7-9 and TRBJ1-1; D is undetermined. The germline V gene has CDR1 SEHNR and CDR2 FQNEAQ (reference sequence). V lost 3 bases and J 7 bases, leaving 21 bases between the germline ends. This CDR3 comprises 16 residues. The chain's CDR3 is CASSFFVGGNSGEAFF. The DNA for the CDR3 is TGTGCCAGCAGCTTTTTTGTCGGAGGTAATTCCGGTGAAGCTTTCTTT. Variable domain in full (rest from reference TRBV7-9 and TRBJ1-1): DTGVSQNPRHKITKRGQNVTFRCDPISEHNRLYWYRQTLGQGPEFLTYFQNEAQLEKSRLLSDRFSAERPKGSFSTLEIQRTEQGDSAMYLCASSFFVGGNSGEAFFGQGTRLTVV.

This rearrangement joins TRBV19 to TRBJ1-2; D may be TRBD1 (6 bases). In germline, CDR1 is LNHDA, CDR2 SQIVND (reference sequence). V shed 7 bases and J shed 2 bases, with 8 bases lying between them. CDR3 length: 12 amino acids. This CDR3 reads CASKDRNYGYTF. As DNA, the CDR3 is TGTGCCAGTAAGGACAGAAACTATGGCTACACCTTC.

The chain joins TRBV5-6 to TRBJ2-3; possibly TRBD2 for D (7 bases). Germline values: CDR1 SGHDT, CDR2 YYEEEE. The CDR3 runs to 16 residues. V lost 0 bases to trimming and J lost 3 bases, with 14 bases between them. For the CDR3, the DNA is TGTGCCAGCAGCTTGGGGGCGGGGGCGCGGACAGATACGCAGTATTTT. It encodes CASSLGAGARTDTQYF.

The chain carries TRBV6-1 and TRBJ1-1; no definite D call. The CDR3 length is 13 residues. Germline assignment: CDR1 MNHNS and CDR2 SASEGT. Trimming took 1 base from V and 4 from J, leaving 7 bases between them. CDR3 coding DNA: TGTGCCAGCAGTGAAGAGTATCGCACTGAAGCTTTCTTT. It translates to CASSEEYRTEAFF.

The chain couples TRBV2 to TRBJ1-1, with D possibly TRBD1 on 5 matching bases. The CDR3 totals 14 residues. The ends were cut back, 7 bases at V and 3 bases at J, with 15 bases in the middle. In germline, CDR1 is SNHLY, CDR2 FYNNEI. In DNA, the CDR3 is TGTGCCAGCATTCTGGGACCTTGGGACACTGAAGCTTTCTTT. Amino acids: CASILGPWDTEAFF.

This sequence joins TRBV5-1 and TRBJ1-3, with D tentatively TRBD1 (5 bases). Germline CDR1 reads SGHRS; CDR2 reads YFSETQ. The CDR3 has 14 amino acids. Between the trimmed V and J ends, which lost 1 base and 0 bases, there was a span of 5 bases. The CDR3 is CASSLQGSGNTIYF. CDR3 DNA: TGCGCCAGCAGCTTGCAGGGCTCTGGAAACACCATATATTTT.

This clone was seen once. V and J are TRBV29-1 and TRBJ1-2; 7 bases are a match to TRBD1. This CDR3 comprises 11 residues. The ends lost 5 bases at V and 6 bases at J; junction bases unmatched: 3. CDR1 and CDR2 (germline): SQVTM, ANQGSEA. CDR3 DNA sequence: TGCAGCGTTACCGGGACAGATGGCTACACCTTC. It encodes CSVTGTDGYTF.

The chain carries TRBV19 and TRBJ2-2, with TRBD2 as a possible D gene (5 bases). This CDR3 is built from 16 residues. Germline CDR1 and CDR2: LNHDA and SQIVND (reference sequence). V lost 11 bases, J lost 7 bases, and 26 bases lay in between. CDR3 bases: TGTGCCTCACAACGAGGTGACCGGCTACGGGGCGGGGAGCTGTTTTTT. It translates to CASQRGDRLRGGELFF.

The genes are TRBV11-2 and TRBJ2-2, with D uncertain. The CDR3 is 13 amino acids. Germline CDR1 SGHAT, CDR2 FQNNGV. V dropped 3 bases and J dropped 6 bases, with 8 bases sitting between them. The CDR3 nucleotides are TGTGCCAGCAGCTTGGAGCTAGCCGGGGAGCTGTTTTTT. Its protein is CASSLELAGELFF.

This chain joins TRBV18 and TRBJ2-3; maybe TRBD1 (7 bases). Looked up from germline, CDR1 is KGHSH and CDR2 is LQKENI. CDR3 size: 14 residues. The V end was cut by 6 bases, the J end by 4 bases, with 14 bases between. The CDR3 DNA follows: TGTGCCAGCTCGCAGGGGGGTAACGCAGATACGCAGTATTTT. Residues: CASSQGGNADTQYF. The variable domain in full, completed from reference TRBV18 and TRBJ2-3, reads NAGVMQNPRHLVRRRGQEARLRCSPMKGHSHVYWYRQLPEEGLKFMVYLQKENIIDESGMPKERFSAEFPKEGPSILRIQQVVRGDSAAYFCASSQGGNADTQYFGPGTRLTVL.

This clone was seen just once. The chain carries TRBV5-8 and TRBJ2-7; TRBD1 matches at 7 bases. The length of the CDR3 is 15 residues. Germline V CDR1 and CDR2: SGHTS, YDEGEE. J lost 2 bases, V lost 2 bases, and 7 bases had no gene match. DNA for the CDR3: TGTGCCAGCAGCTTAACAGGGGTTATAGCCTACGAGCAGTACTTC. It specifies CASSLTGVIAYEQYF.

V usage is TRBV29-1 and J usage is TRBJ2-7, with TRBD1 matching over 9 bases. The V gene's germline CDR1 is SQVTM and CDR2 ANQGSEA. The J segment lost 4 bases and the V segment lost 7 bases, leaving 2 bases of the junction unmatched. The CDR3 has 11 amino acids. In nucleotides, the CDR3 is TGCAGCGCCGGACAGGGGTACGAGCAGTACTTC. Protein: CSAGQGYEQYF.

The CDR3 nucleotides read TGTGCCAGCAGCTTAGCGCCGAGGGGGCCGGTCGACAATGAGCAGTTCTTC. This encodes CASSLAPRGPVDNEQFF. The chain recombines TRBV7-9 with TRBJ2-1, with 7 nucleotides matching TRBD1. The CDR3 is 17 amino acids. Germline lookup yields CDR1 SEHNR and CDR2 FQNEAQ (reference sequence). V was pared by 0 bases and J by 5 bases, with 10 bases of the junction left unmatched.

This clone was seen more than once but under ten times. The chain joins TRBV10-3 to TRBJ1-3, with 7 bases that match TRBD1. CDR3 length equals 14 residues. The ends lost 6 bases at V and 2 bases at J; junction bases unmatched: 4. CDR1 and CDR2 (germline): ENHRY, SYGVKD. The CDR3 nucleotides are TGTGCCATCAGAAAAGACAGGGCTGGAAACACCATATATTTT. This encodes CAIRKDRAGNTIYF.

The chain couples TRBV7-2 to TRBJ1-2; a possible D gene is TRBD1 (5 bases). CDR3 length: 12 residues. CDR1 is SGHTA, CDR2 FQGNSA, per germline. V lost 5 bases and J lost 8, with 12 bases in between. The CDR3 DNA sequence: TGTGCCAGCAGCCACCGACAGCGCGGCTACACCTTC. Residues: CASSHRQRGYTF.

This clone was seen a single time. Here the CDR3 reads CASSARVGVTYEQYF. As DNA, the CDR3 is TGCGCCAGCAGCGCCAGGGTCGGGGTAACCTACGAGCAGTACTTC. The genes are TRBV5-1 and TRBJ2-7; D may correspond to TRBD1 or TRBD2 (5 bases each). This CDR3 contains 15 residues. The germline CDR1 and CDR2 sequences are SGHRS and YFSETQ. Trimming removed 4 bases at V and 2 bases at J, with 16 bases between.

The gene calls are TRBV27 and TRBJ1-4; 9 bases are a match to TRBD1. Germline lookup yields CDR1 MNHEY and CDR2 SMNVEV (reference sequence). After removal of 5 bases from V and 5 bases from J, the junction contained 6 bases not matched to a gene. The CDR3 is 15 amino acids. The CDR3 DNA reads TGTGCCAGCAGTAGAAACAGGGGGCCCAATGAAAAACTGTTTTTT. It specifies CASSRNRGPNEKLFF.

CDR3 sequence reads: CARLRVSSEKLFF. CDR3 nucleotides: TGCGCCAGACTCAGAGTATCGTCGGAAAAACTGTTTTTT. The chain joins TRBV10-1 to TRBJ1-4; no reliable D call. Germline V lookup: CDR1 WNHNN, CDR2 SYGVQD (reference sequence). Between the trimmed V and J ends, which lost 9 bases and 8 bases, there was a span of 16 bases. This CDR3 has 13 residues.

The chain carries TRBV6-1 and TRBJ1-2; D gene ambiguous. Per the germline V gene, CDR1 is MNHNS and CDR2 is SASEGT. The CDR3 loop spans 18 amino acids. V lost 1 base and J lost 7, with 25 bases in between. CDR3 residues: CASSEVRTGVSSLPGYTF. Written as DNA, the CDR3 is TGTGCCAGCAGTGAAGTCCGGACGGGCGTCAGCTCTCTACCTGGCTACACCTTC.

The chain has TRBV6-5 and TRBJ2-7, with a possible D match to TRBD2 (6 bases). V was shortened by 0 bases and J by 7 bases, with 19 bases between the two germline ends. The length of the CDR3 is 16 residues. Germline V lookup: CDR1 MNHEY, CDR2 SVGAGI. CDR3 coding DNA: TGTGCCAGCAGTTACTCGAGGGGTGGACTATTACTTGAGCAGTACTTC. As protein: CASSYSRGGLLLEQYF.